The sequence of this T cell receptor (beta chain) was determined in a study of persistence of HIV-infected CD4 T cells. Study at large: A median of 8 years of suppressive ART preceded sampling.

Cells were stimulated with CMV-infected fibroblast lysates at 8.5 to 10 ug/mL. CD40L-negative CD69-negative CD45RO-high memory CD4+ T cells were sorted as populations depleted of antigen-responding cells. Adults with HIV-1 started suppressive ART while chronically infected. For around 19 hours, CD8-depleted PBMCs received anti-CD28/CD49d costimulation, a CD40-blocking antibody and enfuvirtide. The libraries were made with immunoSEQ version 4 in survey mode. The protocol was immunoSEQ multiplex PCR, while the TCRdb copy is restricted to in-frame clones and leaves out a portion. The repertoire holds 40,000 to 50,000 clones, with about 80% as singletons. In regard to this clone: The antigen is not known.

This sequence was found in an adult man with HIV who was CMV-seropositive. The input for sequencing was CD4+ T cells sorted from PBMCs after 18-hour stimulation, taken from a patient who received antiretroviral therapy.

The CDR3 sequence is CASSTSGIYNEQFF. In DNA form, the CDR3 reads TGTGCCAGCTCAACTAGCGGTATATACAATGAGCAGTTCTTC. The chain has TRBV18 and TRBJ2-1; 8 bases fit TRBD2. In germline, CDR1 is KGHSH, CDR2 LQKENI. J was trimmed by 4 bases and V by 5 bases; bases with no gene match: 4. This CDR3 is built from 14 residues.